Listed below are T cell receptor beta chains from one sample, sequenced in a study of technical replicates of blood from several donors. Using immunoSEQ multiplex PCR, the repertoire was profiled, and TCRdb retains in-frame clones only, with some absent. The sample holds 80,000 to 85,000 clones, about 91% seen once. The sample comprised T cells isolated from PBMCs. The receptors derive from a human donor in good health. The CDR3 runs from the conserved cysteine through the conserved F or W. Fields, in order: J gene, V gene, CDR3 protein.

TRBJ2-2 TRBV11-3 CASSPPVGGWTGELFF
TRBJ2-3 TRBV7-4 CASSERLAGVVITDTQYF
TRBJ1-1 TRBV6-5 CASRGNTEAFF
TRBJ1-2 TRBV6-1 CASSERTNYGYTF
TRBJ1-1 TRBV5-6 CASSFSSVRGSEAFF
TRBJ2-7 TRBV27 CASGDRSYEQYF
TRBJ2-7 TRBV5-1 CASSLEPYYLYEQYF
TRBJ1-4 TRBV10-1 CASSDIVPGQERKLFF
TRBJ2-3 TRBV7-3 CASSLIESGDTQYF
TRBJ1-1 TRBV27 CASSLQQGLNTEAFF
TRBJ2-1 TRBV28 CATGESSYNEQFF
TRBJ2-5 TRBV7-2 CASSLPGQTQETQYF
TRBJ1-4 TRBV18 CASSPLPAGGEKLFF
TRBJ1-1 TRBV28 CASSLGGFGVMNTEAFF
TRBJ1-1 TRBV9 CASSVNRGPLNTEAFF
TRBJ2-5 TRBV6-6 CASSYKRPETQYF
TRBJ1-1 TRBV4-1 CASSQQGRGKAEAFF
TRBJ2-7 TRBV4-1 CASSQGGGSTYEQYF
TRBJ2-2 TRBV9 CASSYGEASTGELFF
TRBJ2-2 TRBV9 CASSEGTSFTGELFF
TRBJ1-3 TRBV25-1 CASSDAGSGNTIYF
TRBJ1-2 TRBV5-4 CASSLVTGGYGYTF
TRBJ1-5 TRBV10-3 CAISESGGSNQPQHF
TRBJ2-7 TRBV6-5 CASSNDLPGEQYF
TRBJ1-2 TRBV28 CASSASGGYTF
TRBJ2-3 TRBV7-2 CASRASTDTQYF
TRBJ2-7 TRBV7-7 CASSHKSAPGQGLYEQYF
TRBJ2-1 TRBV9 CASSVIGEGYEQFF
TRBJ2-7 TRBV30 CAWSVGTPGNEQYF
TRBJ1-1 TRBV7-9 CASIKTTAENTEAFF
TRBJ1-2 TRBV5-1 CASSLAGGYGYTF
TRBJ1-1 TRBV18 CASSHPNLVMNTEAFF
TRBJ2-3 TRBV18 CASSPGLATDTQYF
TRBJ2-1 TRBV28 CASSRLAGDNEQFF
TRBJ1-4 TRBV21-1 CASSNRSNGTNEKLFF
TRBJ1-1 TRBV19 CASSSRQGGTEAFF
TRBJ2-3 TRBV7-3 CASSLYGLETDTQYF
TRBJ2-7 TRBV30 CASLTGGSYEQYF